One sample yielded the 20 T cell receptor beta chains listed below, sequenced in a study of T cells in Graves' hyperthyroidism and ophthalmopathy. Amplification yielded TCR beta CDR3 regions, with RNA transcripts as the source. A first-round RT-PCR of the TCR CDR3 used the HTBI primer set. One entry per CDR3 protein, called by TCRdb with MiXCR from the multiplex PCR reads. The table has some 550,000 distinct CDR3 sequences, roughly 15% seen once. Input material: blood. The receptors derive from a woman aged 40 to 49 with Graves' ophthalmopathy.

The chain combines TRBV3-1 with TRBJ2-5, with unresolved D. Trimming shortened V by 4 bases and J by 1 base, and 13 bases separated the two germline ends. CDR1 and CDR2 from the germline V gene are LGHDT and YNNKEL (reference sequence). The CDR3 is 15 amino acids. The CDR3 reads CASSPPERAQETQYF. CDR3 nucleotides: TGTGCCAGCAGCCCTCCGGAAAGGGCCCAAGAGACCCAGTACTTC.

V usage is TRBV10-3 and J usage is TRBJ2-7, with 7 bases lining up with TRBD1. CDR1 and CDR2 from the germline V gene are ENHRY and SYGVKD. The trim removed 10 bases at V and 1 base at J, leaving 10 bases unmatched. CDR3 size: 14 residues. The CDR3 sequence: CATRNWDSSYEQYF. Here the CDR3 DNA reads TGTGCCACCCGTAACTGGGACAGTTCCTACGAGCAGTACTTC.

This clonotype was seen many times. In DNA, the CDR3 is TGTGCCAGCGGGACGCCACGGGCCCTAGCTTATGAGACCCAGTACTTC. Protein sequence: CASGTPRALAYETQYF. The genes are TRBV5-6 and TRBJ2-5; D tentatively fits TRBD1 or TRBD2 (5 bases each). Trimming removed 7 bases at V and 5 bases at J, with 24 bases between. CDR1 and CDR2 from the germline V gene are SGHDT and YYEEEE. CDR3 length: 16 amino acids.

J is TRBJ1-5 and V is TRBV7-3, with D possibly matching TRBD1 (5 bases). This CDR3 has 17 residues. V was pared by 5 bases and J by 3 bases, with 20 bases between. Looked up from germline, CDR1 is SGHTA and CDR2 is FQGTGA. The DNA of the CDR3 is TGTGCCAGCAGCCATAGCCAGCAGGGTATGAACAATCAGCCCCAGCATTTT. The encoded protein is CASSHSQQGMNNQPQHF.

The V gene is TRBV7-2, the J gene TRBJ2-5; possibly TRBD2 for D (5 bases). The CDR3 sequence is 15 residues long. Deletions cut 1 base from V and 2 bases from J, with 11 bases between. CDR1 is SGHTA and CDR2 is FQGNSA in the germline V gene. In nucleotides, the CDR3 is TGTGCCAGCAGCTTAGTAGCGCAACCGCAAGAGACCCAGTACTTC. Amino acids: CASSLVAQPQETQYF.

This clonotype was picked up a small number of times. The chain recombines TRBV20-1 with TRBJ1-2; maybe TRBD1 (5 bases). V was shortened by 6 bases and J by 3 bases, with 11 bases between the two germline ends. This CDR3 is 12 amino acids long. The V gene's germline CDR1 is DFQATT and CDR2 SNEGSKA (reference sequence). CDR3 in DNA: TGCAGTGCCTCGACAGTCGACTATGGCTACACCTTC. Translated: CSASTVDYGYTF.

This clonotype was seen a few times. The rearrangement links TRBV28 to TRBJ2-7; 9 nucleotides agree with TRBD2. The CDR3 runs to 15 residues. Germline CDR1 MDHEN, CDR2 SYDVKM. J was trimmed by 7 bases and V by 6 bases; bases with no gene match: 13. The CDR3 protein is CASRHSGSRSGEQYF. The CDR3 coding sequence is TGTGCCAGCAGACATAGCGGGAGTAGGTCGGGAGAGCAGTACTTC.

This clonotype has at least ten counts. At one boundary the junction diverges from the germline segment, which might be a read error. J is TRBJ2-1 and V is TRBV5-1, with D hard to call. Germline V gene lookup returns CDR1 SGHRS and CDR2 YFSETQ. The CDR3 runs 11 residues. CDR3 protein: CASSLTNEQFF. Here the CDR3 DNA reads TGTGCCAGCAGTTTGACTAATGAGCAGTTCTTC.

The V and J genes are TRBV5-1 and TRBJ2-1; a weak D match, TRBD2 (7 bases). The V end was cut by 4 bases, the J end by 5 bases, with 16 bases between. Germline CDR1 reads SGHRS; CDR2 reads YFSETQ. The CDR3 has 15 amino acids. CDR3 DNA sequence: TGCGCCAGCAGCACGGGAGGACAGATTCACAATGAGCAGTTCTTC. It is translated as CASSTGGQIHNEQFF.

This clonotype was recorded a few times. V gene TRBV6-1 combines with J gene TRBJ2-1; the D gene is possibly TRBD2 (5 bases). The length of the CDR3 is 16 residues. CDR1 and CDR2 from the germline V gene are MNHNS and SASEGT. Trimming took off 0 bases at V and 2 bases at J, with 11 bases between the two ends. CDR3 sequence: CASSEALAGTYNEQFF. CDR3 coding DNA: TGTGCCAGCAGTGAAGCTCTGGCGGGCACCTACAATGAGCAGTTCTTC.

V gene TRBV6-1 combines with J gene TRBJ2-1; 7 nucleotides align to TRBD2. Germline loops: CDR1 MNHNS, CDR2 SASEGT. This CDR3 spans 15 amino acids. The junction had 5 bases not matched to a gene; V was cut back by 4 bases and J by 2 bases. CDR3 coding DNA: TGTGCCAGCAGTGTGGCGGGGGTCCCCTACAATGAGCAGTTCTTC. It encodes CASSVAGVPYNEQFF.

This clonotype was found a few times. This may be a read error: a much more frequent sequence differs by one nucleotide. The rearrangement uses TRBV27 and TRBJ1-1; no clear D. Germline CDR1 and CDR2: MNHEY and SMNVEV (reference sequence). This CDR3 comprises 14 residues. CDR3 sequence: CASSWRGRNTVAFF. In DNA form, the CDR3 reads TGTGCCAGCAGTTGGCGGGGTAGGAACACTGTAGCTTTCTTT.

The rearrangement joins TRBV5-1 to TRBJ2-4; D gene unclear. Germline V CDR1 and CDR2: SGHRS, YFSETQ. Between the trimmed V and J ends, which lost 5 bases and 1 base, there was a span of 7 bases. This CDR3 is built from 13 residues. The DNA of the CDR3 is TGCGCCAGCAGGGCAGTTGCCAAAAACATTCAGTACTTC. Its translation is CASRAVAKNIQYF.

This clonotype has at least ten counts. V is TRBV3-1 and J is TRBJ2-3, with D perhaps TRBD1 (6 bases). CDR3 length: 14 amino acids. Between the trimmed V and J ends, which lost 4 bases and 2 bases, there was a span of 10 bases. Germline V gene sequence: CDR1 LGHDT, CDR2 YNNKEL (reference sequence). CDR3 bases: TGTGCCAGCAGCCCTAGGACAGCCACAGATACGCAGTATTTT. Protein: CASSPRTATDTQYF.

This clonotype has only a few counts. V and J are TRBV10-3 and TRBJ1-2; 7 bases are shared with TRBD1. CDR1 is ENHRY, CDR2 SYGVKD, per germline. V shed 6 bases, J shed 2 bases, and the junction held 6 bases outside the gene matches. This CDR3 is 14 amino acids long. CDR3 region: CAIRVEGANYGYTF. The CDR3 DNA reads TGTGCCATCAGGGTGGAGGGGGCCAACTATGGCTACACCTTC.

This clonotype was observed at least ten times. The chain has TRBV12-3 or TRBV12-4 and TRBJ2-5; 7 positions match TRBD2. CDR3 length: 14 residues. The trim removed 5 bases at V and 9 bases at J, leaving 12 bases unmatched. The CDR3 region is CASSRPPGGTAQYF. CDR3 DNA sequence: TGTGCCAGCAGTCGGCCCCCGGGAGGAACGGCCCAGTACTTC.

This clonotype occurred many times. CDR3 in DNA: TGTGCCAGCCGGGACAGGGGACAAACGACCTACGAGCAGTACTTC. Its translation: CASRDRGQTTYEQYF. The gene calls are TRBV2 and TRBJ2-7, with TRBD1 identical over 10 bases. Germline CDR1 reads SNHLY; CDR2 reads FYNNEI. The CDR3 sequence is 15 residues long. Trimming at V came to 8 bases and at J to 2 bases, leaving 9 bases not matched to a gene.

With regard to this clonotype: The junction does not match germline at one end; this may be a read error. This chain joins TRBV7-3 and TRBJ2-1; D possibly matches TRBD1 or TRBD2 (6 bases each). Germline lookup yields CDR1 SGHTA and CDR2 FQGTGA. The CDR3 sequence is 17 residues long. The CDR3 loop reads CASSLIHGGIGGYERFF. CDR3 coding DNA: TGTGCCAGCAGCTTAATACATGGGGGGATAGGGGGTTATGAGCGGTTCTTC. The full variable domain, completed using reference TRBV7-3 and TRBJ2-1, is GAGVSQTPSNKVTEKGKYVELRCDPISGHTALYWYRQSLGQGPEFLIYFQGTGAADDSGLPNDRFFAVRPEGSVSTLKIQRTERGDSAVYLCASSLIHGGIGGYERFFGPGTRLTVL.

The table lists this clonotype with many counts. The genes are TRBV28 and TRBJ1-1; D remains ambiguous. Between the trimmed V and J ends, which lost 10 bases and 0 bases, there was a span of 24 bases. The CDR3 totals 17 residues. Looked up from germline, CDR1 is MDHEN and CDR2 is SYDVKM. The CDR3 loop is CAIAAIGRVPMNTEAFF. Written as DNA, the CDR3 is TGTGCCATCGCCGCGATCGGGAGGGTTCCAATGAACACTGAAGCTTTCTTT.

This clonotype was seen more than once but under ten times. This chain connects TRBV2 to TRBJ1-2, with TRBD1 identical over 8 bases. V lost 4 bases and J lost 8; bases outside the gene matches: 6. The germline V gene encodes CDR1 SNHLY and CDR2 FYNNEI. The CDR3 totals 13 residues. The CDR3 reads CASSVPTGVGYTF. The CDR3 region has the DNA TGTGCCAGCAGTGTTCCGACAGGGGTGGGCTACACCTTC.